This T cell receptor beta chain originates from a study of blood T cells in healthy people across ages. The table lists this clonotype with a few counts. Using a J-beta primer mix together with a sample-barcoded 5' primer, a second PCR was run for 7 to 11 cycles. MiXCR, run by TCRdb on the 5' RACE reads, gives a single entry per CDR3 protein. The sample includes roughly 560,000 distinct CDR3 sequences, under 30% of them seen just once. The CDR3 spans 12 residues. Deletions cut 4 bases from V and 9 bases from J, with 10 bases between. These same data were also listed under a study on T cells of mothers and their children. That report adds: With unrelated pairs as the comparison, related mother-child pairs had a slightly higher overlap that was not significant.

This clonotype was obtained from a boy aged 5-17 years in good health. The rearrangement joins TRBV12-3 or TRBV12-4 to TRBJ1-5; D uncertain. The sequenced material came from blood. CDR3 in amino acids: CASSYGSGPQHF. Written as DNA, the CDR3 is TGTGCCAGCAGTTACGGCTCGGGGCCCCAGCATTTT.